These 6 T cell receptor beta chains were all obtained from the same sample, sequenced in a study of blood T cell repertoires in COVID-19. Profiling relied on immunoSEQ multiplex PCR, and the TCRdb table lists in-frame clones only, not all of them. The profile covers 200,000 to 250,000 clones, with over 80% appearing a single time and around 10% taken by the ten largest. Sequenced sample: PBMCs or T cells enriched from blood (not recorded which). The source of these receptors is a man aged 18 to 29 with acute COVID-19.

This sequence joins TRBV19 and TRBJ2-7, with D perhaps TRBD2 (6 bases). The V gene lost 5 bases and the J gene lost 7 bases, with 21 bases spanning the gap. This CDR3 contains 15 residues. CDR1 and CDR2 from the germline V gene are LNHDA and SQIVND (reference sequence). Written as DNA, the CDR3 is TGTGCCAGTAGTGCCGGGACTGGGCCTATGTGGGAGCAGTACTTC. This translates into CASSAGTGPMWEQYF.

This clone was seen once. V and J are TRBV2 and TRBJ2-7; maybe TRBD1 (6 bases). Germline V gene sequence: CDR1 SNHLY, CDR2 FYNNEI. The CDR3 totals 14 residues. V was shortened by 5 bases and J by 0 bases, with 11 bases between the two germline ends. The CDR3 protein is CASSTDRSSYEQYF. In DNA, the CDR3 is TGTGCCAGCAGTACCGACAGGAGCTCCTACGAGCAGTACTTC.

The chain has TRBV19 and TRBJ1-5; 7 bases align to TRBD1. V gave up 3 bases and J gave up 0 bases; unmatched junction bases: 5. This CDR3 region has 16 residues. Germline assignment: CDR1 LNHDA and CDR2 SQIVND (reference sequence). CDR3 residues: CASSMRGRGSNQPQHF. As DNA, the CDR3 is TGTGCCAGTAGTATGAGGGGGCGCGGTAGCAATCAGCCCCAGCATTTT.

This chain links TRBV12-3 or TRBV12-4 with TRBJ2-2, with 8 nucleotides matching TRBD1. The CDR3 runs 13 residues. With V trimmed by 5 bases and J by 6 bases, 2 bases remained unmatched. CDR3 nucleotide sequence: TGTGCCAGCAGTCAGACAGGGGCCGGGGAGCTGTTTTTT. This translates into CASSQTGAGELFF.

This clone was detected a few times. V is TRBV5-1 and J is TRBJ1-1; weak D call: TRBD1 (5 bases). The CDR3 consists of 15 residues. From germline, CDR1 is SGHRS and CDR2 YFSETQ. V was clipped by 3 bases and J by 5 bases, with 17 bases between them. The CDR3 coding sequence is TGCGCCAGCAGCTCAGGATTTGAGACAGAGACTGAAGCTTTCTTT. The encoded protein is CASSSGFETETEAFF.

This clone was detected a few times. The CDR3 DNA sequence: TGTGCCAGAAGCCCTGGACAGGTCCATTCCTACGAGCAGTACTTC. It yields the protein CARSPGQVHSYEQYF. The rearrangement links TRBV5-3 to TRBJ2-7, with TRBD1 matching 7 bases. TRBV5-3 has ORF status, its function being uncertain. CDR3 length equals 15 residues. The ends lost 4 bases at V and 1 base at J; junction bases unmatched: 8.